The 17 T cell receptor beta chains below all came from one sample that was sequenced in a study of graft-versus-host responses after intestinal transplantation (dated by TCRdb to the early 2020s). Library construction relied on the immunoSEQ multiplex PCR assay. TCRdb retrieved this table from immuneACCESS and kept in-frame rearrangements only. Not all clones are present; in checked studies, unresolved V genes account for under half, and no reason is known for the remainder. This sample is represented by 13,000 to 15,000 clones; around a third of them were singletons. 4.5% to 6% of the sample is held by the ten biggest clonotypes. The time point label corresponds to: cells obtained before transplantation from donor or recipient. The sequences come from alloreactive CD4+ T cells from a mixed lymphocyte reaction culture, collected before intestinal transplant. The cell subset or site label here, explained by the study, means: CFSE-low proliferating T cells sorted from approximately 6-day pre-transplant mixed lymphocyte reaction (GvH or HvG direction). Receptor source: a human patient who received an intestinal transplant.

The gene calls are TRBV18 and TRBJ1-5; D remains ambiguous. This CDR3 has 19 residues. Trimming took off 1 base at V and 1 base at J, with 20 bases between the two ends. Looked up from germline, CDR1 is KGHSH and CDR2 is LQKENI. CDR3 region: CASSPRLLQPGPSNQPQHF. CDR3 nucleotides: TGTGCCAGCTCACCACGTCTCCTACAGCCCGGGCCGAGCAATCAGCCCCAGCATTTT.

This chain joins TRBV4-1 and TRBJ2-3; TRBD2 is a possible D gene (6 bases). The V and J ends lost 0 bases and 3 bases respectively, with 13 bases between them. The CDR3 is 16 amino acids. Germline CDR1 MGHRA, CDR2 YSYEKL. The CDR3 loop is CASSQEASVGTDTQYF. The DNA of the CDR3 is TGCGCCAGCAGCCAAGAAGCTAGCGTTGGAACAGATACGCAGTATTTT.

The V and J genes are TRBV11-2 and TRBJ2-3; unclear D gene. The V gene lost 3 bases and the J gene lost 0 bases, with 4 bases spanning the gap. CDR3 length equals 13 residues. The germline V gene encodes CDR1 SGHAT and CDR2 FQNNGV. In DNA form, the CDR3 reads TGTGCCAGCAGCTTCCTGAGCACAGATACGCAGTATTTT. It translates to CASSFLSTDTQYF.

The chain has TRBV7-9 and TRBJ2-2, with D unclear. Germline CDR1 is SEHNR and CDR2 is FQNEAQ (reference sequence). The germline V and J ends were trimmed by 1 base and 6 bases, with 3 bases remaining between them. The CDR3 totals 12 residues. CDR3 loop: CASSLGAGELFF. Written as DNA, the CDR3 is TGTGCCAGCAGCTTAGGTGCCGGGGAGCTGTTTTTT. Supplemented by reference TRBV7-9 and TRBJ2-2, the full variable domain reads DTGVSQNPRHKITKRGQNVTFRCDPISEHNRLYWYRQTLGQGPEFLTYFQNEAQLEKSRLLSDRFSAERPKGSFSTLEIQRTEQGDSAMYLCASSLGAGELFFGEGSRLTVL.

This clone has just one count. This chain connects TRBV5-1 to TRBJ2-1, with D possibly TRBD2 on 5 matching bases. Germline-derived CDR1 and CDR2 are SGHRS and YFSETQ. The CDR3 length is 15 residues. V was clipped by 0 bases and J by 9 bases, with 16 bases between them. DNA of the CDR3: TGCGCCAGCAGCTTGGTCGCCAATCTAGCCGGTGAGCAGTTCTTC. It encodes CASSLVANLAGEQFF. The full variable domain, rest sourced from reference TRBV5-1 and TRBJ2-1, is KAGVTQTPRYLIKTRGQQVTLSCSPISGHRSVSWYQQTPGQGLQFLFEYFSETQRNKGNFPGRFSGRQFSNSRSEMNVSTLELGDSALYLCASSLVANLAGEQFFGPGTRLTVL.

This clone is deemed medium-sized (0.01 to 0.1%). The V call is TRBV30, the J call TRBJ2-7; 14 bases fit TRBD2. The CDR3 consists of 14 residues. Germline loops: CDR1 GTSNPN, CDR2 SVGIG (reference sequence). V lost 4 bases, J lost 9 bases, and 8 bases stayed unmatched. The CDR3 sequence: CAWILKGLAGVQYF. CDR3 nucleotide sequence: TGTGCCTGGATCCTGAAGGGACTAGCGGGAGTGCAGTACTTC.

The V call is TRBV5-1, the J call TRBJ2-2, with a possible D match to TRBD2 (5 bases). The ends were cut back, 3 bases at V and 5 bases at J, with 8 bases in the middle. Germline assignment: CDR1 SGHRS and CDR2 YFSETQ. The CDR3 sequence is 13 residues long. The CDR3, as DNA: TGCGCCAGCAGCTACGGACTGACCGGGGAGCTGTTTTTT. Amino acid sequence: CASSYGLTGELFF.

The chain carries TRBV7-9 and TRBJ1-1; D remains ambiguous. CDR3 length: 14 residues. The germline V gene has CDR1 SEHNR and CDR2 FQNEAQ (reference sequence). V lost 1 base to trimming and J lost 4 bases, with 10 bases between them. Here the CDR3 reads CASSLDMGSTEAFF. The CDR3 coding sequence is TGTGCCAGCAGCTTAGATATGGGTAGCACTGAAGCTTTCTTT.

This clone was counted a single time. The chain employs TRBV5-1 and TRBJ2-7; TRBD2 is a possible D gene (6 bases). Trimming shortened V by 0 bases and J by 4 bases, and 11 bases separated the two germline ends. The CDR3 spans 14 residues. Germline loops: CDR1 SGHRS, CDR2 YFSETQ. CDR3 in amino acids: CASSLARDLYEQYF. CDR3 bases: TGCGCCAGCAGCTTGGCTAGGGACTTATACGAGCAGTACTTC.

This clone is termed medium-sized. The genes are TRBV27 and TRBJ1-5; 8 bases line up with TRBD1. CDR1 and CDR2 (germline): MNHEY, SMNVEV (reference sequence). The CDR3 totals 16 residues. V dropped 3 bases and J dropped 0; count of bases not matched to a gene: 4. CDR3 nucleotides: TGTGCCAGCAGTTTCAGACAGGGGTATAGCAATCAGCCCCAGCATTTT. This codes for CASSFRQGYSNQPQHF.

This clone has just a few counts. The V call is TRBV5-1, the J call TRBJ1-1; TRBD1 agrees at 8 bases. In germline, CDR1 is SGHRS, CDR2 YFSETQ. The CDR3 totals 15 residues. V shed 3 bases and J 4 bases; nucleotides not matched to a gene: 8. The DNA for the CDR3 is TGCGCCAGCAGCTCTCAGGGGGCCGGAAGCACTGAAGCTTTCTTT. Translated: CASSSQGAGSTEAFF.

A few counts support this clone. The chain recombines TRBV10-3 with TRBJ2-3; weak D call: TRBD1 (6 bases). CDR3 length: 15 residues. The germline V gene has CDR1 ENHRY and CDR2 SYGVKD. Trimming shortened V by 5 bases and J by 1 base, and 13 bases separated the two germline ends. The CDR3 DNA reads as TGTGCCATCAGTCCCGGTAACAGGGGCACAGATACGCAGTATTTT. Its translation: CAISPGNRGTDTQYF.

The gene calls are TRBV27 and TRBJ1-5, with a weak D call TRBD1 (5 bases). Germline CDR1 and CDR2: MNHEY and SMNVEV (reference sequence). Trimming pared 5 bases from V and 7 bases from J, leaving 12 bases between. The CDR3 is 13 amino acids. The CDR3 spells CASSPQGKQPQHF. The CDR3 DNA is TGTGCCAGCAGTCCTCAGGGAAAACAGCCCCAGCATTTT.

Sample share makes this clone medium-sized. The chain has TRBV19 and TRBJ1-5; 7 bases align to TRBD1. J was trimmed by 9 bases and V by 8 bases; bases with no gene match: 13. The CDR3 contains 14 residues. From germline, CDR1 is LNHDA and CDR2 SQIVND (reference sequence). CDR3 DNA: TGTGCCAGTCATCAGGGGACAGCAACGAGGCCCCAGCATTTT. This codes for CASHQGTATRPQHF.

Only a few counts were recorded for this clone. This rearrangement joins TRBV14 to TRBJ2-1; the match to TRBD2 covers 13 bases. Germline CDR1 reads SGHDN; CDR2 reads FVKESK. J gave up 7 bases and V 4 bases, and 7 bases lay outside the gene matches. CDR3 size: 16 residues. Here the CDR3 reads CASSRLAGGAVNEQFF. The CDR3 nucleotides read TGTGCCAGCAGCCGACTAGCGGGAGGCGCAGTAAATGAGCAGTTCTTC.

This clone appeared many times. The gene calls are TRBV7-2 and TRBJ1-2; possibly TRBD1 for D (6 bases). Per the germline V gene, CDR1 is SGHTA and CDR2 is FQGNSA. The CDR3 extends over 14 amino acids. Trimming pared 3 bases from V and 3 bases from J, leaving 11 bases between. CDR3 region: CASSLPGGHYGYTF. The DNA of the CDR3 is TGTGCCAGCAGCTTGCCCGGGGGGCACTATGGCTACACCTTC.

The chain uses TRBV19 and TRBJ2-2; perhaps TRBD2 as D (5 bases). Germline values: CDR1 LNHDA, CDR2 SQIVND (reference sequence). V was clipped by 3 bases and J by 9 bases, with 17 bases between them. The CDR3 is made up of 15 amino acids. The CDR3 loop is CASSIRRLANRELFF. The CDR3 nucleotides are TGTGCCAGTAGTATCCGCCGGCTAGCAAACAGGGAGCTGTTTTTT.